These T cell receptor beta chains were read from a single sample in a study of response to subunit inactivated influenza vaccine. TCRdb reprocessed the RT-PCR reads via MiXCR and lists one record per CDR3 protein. The sample has roughly 570,000 distinct CDR3 sequences; 13% are singletons. The sample was PBMCs from blood, taken more than 35 days after vaccination. The receptors originated from a man aged 50 or older who received an inactivated influenza vaccine. Each CDR3 is given with its conserved first and last residue. Fields, in order: clone size, V gene, J gene, D gene, CDR3 protein, CDR3 DNA. The D gene is left open where the match is weak. Clone size is shown for a subset of rows, as once, few, many or a class of expanded clone.

few	TRBV29-1	TRBJ2-1	NA	CSVNQASAYNEQFF	TGCAGCGTGAATCAGGCTAGCGCCTACAATGAGCAGTTCTTC
NA	TRBV6-5	TRBJ2-5	TRBD2	CASSYPSWREETQYF	TGTGCCAGCAGTTACCCCTCCTGGCGGGAGGAGACCCAGTACTTC
NA	TRBV2	TRBJ1-1	NA	CASSETGGDTEAFF	TGTGCCAGCAGTGAAACCGGGGGAGACACTGAAGCTTTCTTT
few	TRBV28	TRBJ2-7	NA	CASFTPGRGDYEQYF	TGTGCCAGCTTCACCCCCGGAAGGGGGGATTACGAGCAGTACTTC
many	TRBV6-1	TRBJ2-7	NA	CASSHTDRTYEQYF	TGTGCCAGCAGCCACACAGACCGGACCTACGAGCAGTACTTC
NA	TRBV28	TRBJ1-2	NA	CASSLRWESSGGYTF	TGTGCCAGCAGTTTAAGGTGGGAGTCTTCGGGTGGCTACACCTTC
many	TRBV29-1	TRBJ2-3	NA	CSVLRDKDTQYF	TGCAGCGTTCTCCGGGACAAAGATACGCAGTATTTT
few	TRBV9	TRBJ2-1	TRBD1	CASSGSPGTGLHNEQFF	TGTGCCAGCAGCGGATCCCCCGGGACAGGGTTACACAATGAGCAGTTCTTC
few	TRBV27	TRBJ2-1	NA	CASSRRENEQFF	TGTGCCAGCAGCCGACGGGAAAATGAGCAGTTCTTC
NA	TRBV28	TRBJ2-7	TRBD2	CASSSTSGSFEDEQYF	TGTGCCAGCAGTTCGACTAGCGGGAGCTTCGAGGACGAGCAGTACTTC
few	TRBV6-2/TRBV6-3	TRBJ2-7	TRBD2	CASSYPQGLADSGSYEQYF	TGTGCCAGCAGTTATCCCCAGGGACTAGCGGATTCCGGGAGCTACGAGCAGTACTTC
many	TRBV10-3	TRBJ2-3	TRBD2	CAISLTSGGATDTQYF	TGTGCCATCAGTCTGACTAGCGGGGGGGCCACAGATACGCAGTATTTT
few	TRBV12-3/TRBV12-4	TRBJ1-2	NA	CASGRSRIGYTF	TGTGCCAGCGGCCGCAGCCGAATAGGCTACACCTTC
many	TRBV7-6	TRBJ2-1	TRBD1	CASSLDPGTGILTYNEQFF	TGTGCCAGCAGCTTAGATCCCGGGACAGGGATCCTCACCTACAATGAGCAGTTCTTC
NA	TRBV10-3	TRBJ2-7	NA	CATLDRPYEQYF	TGTGCCACCCTCGACAGACCCTACGAGCAGTACTTC
many	TRBV6-1	TRBJ2-3	TRBD1	CATQQGDIADTQYF	TGTGCCACGCAACAGGGGGATATTGCAGATACGCAGTATTTT
many	TRBV29-1	TRBJ2-7	TRBD2	CSVQRESSYEQYF	TGCAGCGTCCAGCGGGAAAGCTCCTACGAGCAGTACTTC
NA	TRBV7-2	TRBJ1-4	NA	CASSPQGGREKLFF	TGTGCCAGCAGCCCGCAGGGTGGGCGTGAAAAACTGTTTTTT
NA	TRBV11-2	TRBJ2-6	TRBD1	CASSQGQGVLSGANVLTF	TGTGCCAGCAGCCAGGGACAGGGGGTCTTGTCTGGGGCCAACGTCCTGACTTTC
many	TRBV12-3/TRBV12-4	TRBJ2-7	NA	CASSLGAGGSYEQYF	TGTGCCAGCAGTTTAGGAGCGGGCGGATCCTACGAGCAGTACTTC
many	TRBV20-1	TRBJ2-3	TRBD2	CSEVLAANTDTQYF	TGCAGCGAGGTACTAGCGGCAAACACAGATACGCAGTATTTT
few	TRBV4-2	TRBJ2-7	NA	CAMSPGLLYEQYF	TGTGCCATGAGCCCCGGGCTACTCTACGAGCAGTACTTC
many	TRBV20-1	TRBJ2-5	NA	CSARDLTETQYF	TGCAGTGCTAGAGATCTAACCGAGACCCAGTACTTC
few	TRBV11-2	TRBJ2-2	TRBD2	CASSLGLAGYTGELFF	TGTGCCAGCAGCTTAGGACTAGCGGGATACACCGGGGAGCTGTTTTTT
NA	TRBV19	TRBJ1-5	NA	CASSRLSGPNQPQHF	TGTGCCAGTAGCCGACTGTCGGGGCCCAATCAGCCCCAGCATTTT
NA	TRBV2	TRBJ2-5	NA	CASSERSLATQETQYF	TGTGCCAGCAGTGAAAGGAGTCTAGCGACCCAAGAGACCCAGTACTTC
NA	TRBV24-1	TRBJ2-7	NA	CATSDPGQKTYEQYF	TGTGCCACCAGTGATCCTGGACAGAAAACCTACGAGCAGTACTTC
NA	TRBV10-3	TRBJ2-7	NA	CAISESSFRVSYEQYF	TGTGCCATCAGTGAGTCGAGTTTCCGTGTCTCCTACGAGCAGTACTTC
NA	TRBV20-1	TRBJ2-3	NA	CSARDIRGVVDTQYF	TGCAGTGCTAGAGATATCCGCGGGGTAGTAGATACGCAGTATTTT
few	TRBV5-1	TRBJ2-5	TRBD1	CASSPGQGPEETQYF	TGCGCCAGCAGCCCTGGACAGGGACCCGAAGAGACCCAGTACTTC
few	TRBV20-1	TRBJ1-1	NA	CSARSVNTEAFF	TGCAGTGCTAGATCTGTGAACACTGAAGCTTTCTTT
few	TRBV5-5	TRBJ2-1	TRBD2	CASSLGAGGFIDEQFF	TGTGCCAGCAGCTTGGGGGCGGGAGGCTTTATCGATGAGCAGTTCTTC
few	TRBV28	TRBJ2-7	TRBD1	CASSRQGARYEQYF	TGTGCCAGCAGCAGACAGGGGGCGCGGTACGAGCAGTACTTC
many	TRBV11-2	TRBJ2-1	NA	CASSLATRGGQFF	TGTGCCAGCAGCTTAGCGACTAGGGGGGGCCAGTTCTTC
many	TRBV29-1	TRBJ2-5	NA	CSVEPGWGETQYF	TGCAGCGTTGAACCGGGTTGGGGAGAGACCCAGTACTTC
many	TRBV6-2/TRBV6-3	TRBJ2-1	TRBD2	CASRGTSGSSYNEQFF	TGTGCCAGCAGGGGGACTAGCGGGAGCTCCTACAATGAGCAGTTCTTC
few	TRBV7-2	TRBJ2-2	TRBD1	CASSLDRGPGELFF	TGTGCCAGCAGCTTAGACAGGGGTCCCGGGGAGCTGTTTTTT
many	TRBV6-5	TRBJ2-7	TRBD2	CASSYPTTSGMAYEQYF	TGTGCCAGCAGTTACCCTACGACTAGCGGGATGGCCTACGAGCAGTACTTC
many	TRBV5-1	TRBJ2-7	NA	CASSLQGQAYEQYF	TGCGCCAGCAGCTTGCAGGGGCAGGCCTACGAGCAGTACTTC
NA	TRBV25-1	TRBJ1-1	TRBD1	CASSARTGEGTEAFF	TGTGCCAGCAGTGCGAGGACAGGGGAAGGGACTGAAGCTTTCTTT
many	TRBV12-3/TRBV12-4	TRBJ2-7	NA	CASGGTYEQYF	TGTGCCAGCGGCGGGACCTACGAGCAGTACTTC
NA	TRBV6-5	TRBJ2-1	TRBD2	CASSSLASGRWNEQFF	TGTGCCAGCAGTTCCCTGGCTAGCGGGAGGTGGAATGAGCAGTTCTTC
NA	TRBV5-1	TRBJ2-5	TRBD2	CASSFTAGVETQYF	TGCGCCAGCAGCTTCACAGCGGGAGTTGAGACCCAGTACTTC
NA	TRBV20-1	TRBJ2-5	TRBD2	CSARPLAATQETQYF	TGCAGTGCGAGACCCCTAGCGGCAACCCAAGAGACCCAGTACTTC
NA	TRBV28	TRBJ1-5	NA	CASSPHLGAWSNQPQHF	TGTGCCAGCAGCCCTCATTTGGGGGCCTGGAGCAATCAGCCCCAGCATTTT
few	TRBV20-1	TRBJ1-2	TRBD1	CCARDDAGGHFNYGYTF	TGCTGTGCTAGAGATGATGCAGGGGGCCATTTTAACTATGGCTACACCTTC
many	TRBV12-3/TRBV12-4	TRBJ2-3	NA	CASSSGWRTDTQYF	TGTGCCAGCAGTTCAGGGTGGCGCACAGATACGCAGTATTTT
NA	TRBV6-1	TRBJ1-5	TRBD1	CASSGSGGEPQHF	TGTGCCAGCAGTGGATCAGGGGGAGAGCCCCAGCATTTT
few	TRBV2	TRBJ2-3	TRBD1	CASSLTGTGNGDTQYF	TGTGCCAGCAGTCTCACCGGGACAGGGAACGGGGATACGCAGTATTTT
NA	TRBV12-3/TRBV12-4	TRBJ2-3	NA	CASSSNWGRVNTDTQYF	TGTGCCAGCAGCTCAAATTGGGGTAGGGTAAACACAGATACGCAGTATTTT
few	TRBV3-1	TRBJ1-2	NA	CASSRPGWHGYTF	TGTGCCAGCAGCCGCCCCGGATGGCATGGCTACACCTTC
NA	TRBV20-1	TRBJ1-2	TRBD1	CSADTIWGDSPASNYGYTF	TGCAGTGCTGATACAATCTGGGGGGACAGCCCAGCCTCTAACTATGGCTACACCTTC
NA	TRBV7-9	TRBJ2-7	NA	CASSGVGRAGSKEQYF	TGTGCCAGCAGCGGGGTCGGACGGGCAGGGTCTAAGGAGCAGTACTTC
few	TRBV5-6	TRBJ2-1	TRBD2	CASSLISGRAGEQFF	TGTGCCAGCAGCTTAATTAGCGGGAGGGCCGGGGAGCAGTTCTTC
NA	TRBV5-6	TRBJ1-3	NA	CASSRDGGNTIYF	TGTGCCAGCAGTCGGGACGGTGGAAACACCATATATTTT
NA	TRBV10-2	TRBJ2-3	NA	CASKDSPVDTQYF	TGCGCCAGCAAAGACTCCCCCGTGGATACGCAGTATTTT
NA	TRBV6-1	TRBJ2-5	TRBD2	CASSPGSGRTPQETQYF	TGTGCCAGCAGTCCTGGCAGCGGGAGGACCCCCCAAGAGACCCAGTACTTC
NA	TRBV24-1	TRBJ2-1	NA	CATSDFGGPSGNEQFF	TGTGCCACCAGTGATTTTGGGGGTCCTTCGGGCAATGAGCAGTTCTTC
few	TRBV20-1	TRBJ2-7	NA	CSAGQSSKVSYEQYF	TGCAGTGCTGGACAGAGTTCAAAGGTCTCCTACGAGCAGTACTTC